The clone carrying this TCR beta chain was detected only once. Its matching antigen is unknown. The data were obtained in a study of OX40 agonist ivuxolimab in advanced cancers. Some clones are missing from TCRdb's copy, which holds only in-frame ones; the method was immunoSEQ multiplex PCR. The sample records approximately 68,000 clones, about 88% being singletons. Findings of the study overall: Expanded clones belonging to CD8+ T cells outnumbered, on average, those of CD4+. Both CD4+ and CD8+ T cell populations in blood had undergone clonal expansion by week 6 at 0.1 to 3.0 mg/kg. Specificity for antigen went undetermined in the expanded peripheral T cells.

This CDR3 comprises 17 residues. CDR1 SSHAT and CDR2 FNYEAQ come from the germline V gene (reference sequence). The source was CD4+ or CD8+ T cells sorted from blood, collected in a trial of the OX40 agonist ivuxolimab. This clonotype was obtained from an adult with an advanced solid tumor such as melanoma, head and neck, liver or kidney cancer. J is TRBJ1-2 and V is TRBV7-7, with 10 bases matching TRBD1. CDR3 nucleotide sequence: TGTGCTAGCTCCAGGGCGGGACAGGGGTCTACTAACTATGGCTACACCTTC. Its protein is CASSRAGQGSTNYGYTF.